These 14 T cell receptor beta chains were sequenced from one sample in a study of monozygotic twins with inflammatory bowel disease. For each CDR3 protein, TCRdb gives one entry from its re-call of the 5' RACE reads, without DNA. This sample's clone table lists approximately 400,000 distinct CDR3 sequences. The sequenced sample consisted of blood. The source is a human donor with ulcerative colitis or Crohn's disease, or a healthy co-twin of an affected twin (not recorded which).

This rearrangement joins TRBV6-1 to TRBJ1-6; the D call of TRBD1 rests on TCRdb alone, since no DNA is present to check it. Germline CDR1 reads MNHNS; CDR2 reads SASEGT. The length of the CDR3 is 15 residues. The CDR3 spells CASSAAGLDNSPLHF.

The rearrangement links TRBV27 to TRBJ1-1; TCRdb lists TRBD1, though no DNA is available to test this call. Germline CDR1 MNHEY, CDR2 SMNVEV (reference sequence). The CDR3 totals 13 residues. The CDR3 region is CASGREVGTEAFF.

This rearrangement joins TRBV27 to TRBJ2-7; TCRdb's assignment of TRBD1 cannot be checked, as there is no DNA. CDR1 and CDR2 (germline): MNHEY, SMNVEV (reference sequence). The CDR3 runs 14 residues. The CDR3 is CASSSPSSSYEQYF.

The rearrangement links TRBV18 to TRBJ1-5; no DNA is available, so the TRBD1 call from TCRdb remains unchecked. CDR3 length: 15 residues. Germline V CDR1 and CDR2: KGHSH, LQKENI. CDR3 sequence: CASSPGQFGNQPQHF.

This chain links TRBV6-4 with TRBJ2-7. CDR1 is MRHNA, CDR2 SNTAGT, per germline. This CDR3 has 18 amino acids. This CDR3 reads CASTTTDLLFYRKYEQYF.

The chain combines TRBV12-3 or TRBV12-4 with TRBJ2-1; TCRdb calls TRBD1, which cannot be checked without DNA. The CDR3 sequence is 13 residues long. Here the CDR3 reads CASSGQNNNEQFF.

The rearrangement links TRBV5-1 to TRBJ1-1. This CDR3 comprises 15 residues. The germline V gene has CDR1 SGHRS and CDR2 YFSETQ. The CDR3 here is CASSLATSGNTEAFF.

CDR3 sequence: CATISNGTRLIAKNIQYF. V and J are TRBV24-1 and TRBJ2-4; TCRdb designates TRBD2, a call that cannot be tested without DNA. Germline loops: CDR1 KGHDR, CDR2 SFDVKD. This CDR3 contains 18 residues.

The chain carries TRBV6-5 and TRBJ1-1. Germline CDR1 and CDR2: MNHEY and SVGAGI. The CDR3 spans 14 residues. The CDR3 sequence: CASSSSLGGSKAFF.

The J gene is TRBJ1-5, the V gene TRBV15. The germline V gene has CDR1 LNHNV and CDR2 YYDKDF (reference sequence). This CDR3 contains 15 residues. The CDR3 sequence: CATSREGYSNQPQHF. The whole variable domain, remainder taken from reference TRBV15 and TRBJ1-5, is DAMVIQNPRYQVTQFGKPVTLSCSQTLNHNVMYWYQQKSSQAPKLLFHYYDKDFNNEADTPDNFQSRRPNTSFCFLDIRSPGLGDTAMYLCATSREGYSNQPQHFGDGTRLSIL.

This sequence joins TRBV5-4 and TRBJ1-2; TCRdb's D call of TRBD1 is untestable without DNA. The CDR3 is 13 amino acids. The germline V gene encodes CDR1 SGHNT and CDR2 YYREEE (reference sequence). The chain's CDR3 is CASSQDRIYGYTF.

The chain couples TRBV12-3 or TRBV12-4 to TRBJ1-2; with no DNA, the TCRdb D assignment of TRBD1 cannot be verified. This CDR3 region has 13 residues. This CDR3 is CASSLWEGNGYTF.

This sequence joins TRBV27 and TRBJ2-1; TCRdb designates TRBD1, a call that cannot be tested without DNA. The CDR3 length is 14 residues. CDR1 is MNHEY, CDR2 SMNVEV, per germline (reference sequence). Here the CDR3 reads CASRGGQNYNEQFF.

The genes are TRBV2 and TRBJ2-7; TCRdb lists TRBD2, though no DNA is available to test this call. Germline V gene data show CDR1 as SNHLY and CDR2 as FYNNEI. This CDR3 is built from 15 residues. CDR3 residues: CASSGTSGGVAEQYF.